This TCR beta chain was sequenced in a study of cytomegalovirus exposure and HLA in healthy donors. Overall study findings and caveats: Roughly uniform sequencing depth across donors was assumed, possibly incorrectly. The study labeled roughly 160 TCR beta chains cytomegalovirus-associated.

The PCR contained 60 Vbeta and 13 Jbeta primers. Some clones are missing from TCRdb's copy, which holds only in-frame ones; the method was immunoSEQ multiplex PCR. The sample includes some 170,000 clones, around 79% of them seen just once. When sampled, the donors appeared nominally healthy, though they likely had unrecorded immune exposures. On this clone itself: Its antigen is not identified.

CDR1 MNHEY and CDR2 SVGAGI come from the germline V gene. V lost 0 bases to trimming and J lost 8 bases; unmatched junction nucleotides: 6. The CDR3 sequence is 14 residues long. The TCR sequence derives from a man in his forties in good health and CMV-seronegative. The rearrangement links TRBV6-5 to TRBJ1-1; 7 nucleotides match TRBD1. The sample was PBMCs. The CDR3 sequence: CASSYSGTAGEAFF. In nucleotides, the CDR3 is TGTGCCAGCAGTTACTCCGGGACAGCTGGCGAAGCTTTCTTT.